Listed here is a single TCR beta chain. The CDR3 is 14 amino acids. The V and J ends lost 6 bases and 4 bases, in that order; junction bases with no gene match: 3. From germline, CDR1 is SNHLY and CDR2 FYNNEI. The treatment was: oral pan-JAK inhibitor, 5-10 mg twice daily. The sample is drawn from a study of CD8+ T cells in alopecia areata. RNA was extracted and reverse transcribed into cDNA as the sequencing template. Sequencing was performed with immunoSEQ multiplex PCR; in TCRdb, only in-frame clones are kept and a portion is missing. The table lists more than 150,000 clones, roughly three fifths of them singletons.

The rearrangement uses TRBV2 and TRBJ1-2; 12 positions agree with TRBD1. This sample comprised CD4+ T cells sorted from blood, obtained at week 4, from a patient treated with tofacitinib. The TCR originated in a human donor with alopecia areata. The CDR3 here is CASRGTGGTYGYTF. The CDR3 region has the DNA TGTGCCAGCAGGGGGACAGGGGGCACCTATGGCTACACCTTC.